The entry below gives a single TCR beta chain sequence along with its context. Its antigen is undetermined. This entry comes from a study of cytotoxic CD8 clonotypes in ibrutinib-treated CLL. Across the whole study: Complete response was seen in 2 patients and partial in some 24; roughly twelve progressed and roughly 15 stayed remitted after a median about 68 months. Median treatment time before response sampling was approximately 11 months, range 6 to 36. Study-level results: In sustained-remission versus progressing patients, sampling times differed.

The germline gives CDR1 SQVTM, CDR2 ANQGSEA. With 0 bases removed from V and 4 bases from J, the gap between germline ends came to 12 bases. The CDR3 runs to 14 residues. T cells were sequenced at a targeted depth of 1 in 200,000 to 1 in 1 million. Here immunoSEQ multiplex PCR was the method, and the copy in TCRdb shows in-frame clones only, minus some. The table lists 150,000 to 200,000 clones, around 80% of them singletons. The source is a human donor with chronic lymphocytic leukemia. The chain recombines TRBV29-1 with TRBJ1-2; D remains ambiguous. The sample was PBMCs, taken after 24 months of ibrutinib treatment. The CDR3 nucleotides read TGCAGCGTTGAAGATCCGCTACCTAGCTATGGCTACACCTTC. This encodes CSVEDPLPSYGYTF.